The T cell receptor beta chain under discussion was sequenced for a study of chemoradiotherapy in HPV16-positive cancers. Study outcomes and limitations: Functional assays defining HPV-specific T cells used only a couple of HPV16-positive patients.

Sequenced by immunoSEQ multiplex PCR; TCRdb stores in-frame clones only, minus some. The sample gives under 7,500 clones, approximately 79% of which show up once; 6.3% is in the top ten. In the case of this clone: Its antigen is unknown.

This CDR3 is built from 16 residues. V lost 4 bases to trimming and J lost 1 base; unmatched junction nucleotides: 9. Germline CDR1 reads SGHDT; CDR2 reads YYEEEE. The source of this sequence is a human donor with HPV-associated anogenital cancer. The material sequenced was tumor tissue, taken from a patient who underwent chemoradiotherapy. This chain links TRBV5-6 with TRBJ1-1; 8 nucleotides match TRBD1. CDR3 region: CASSRDRRPSNTEAFF. Here the CDR3 DNA reads TGTGCCAGCAGCCGGGACAGGAGGCCCTCGAACACTGAAGCTTTCTTT.